The entry that follows covers one TCR beta chain sequence. As yet, its antigen is unknown. The V end was cut by 6 bases, the J end by 4 bases, with 15 bases between. Germline V CDR1 and CDR2: MNHEY, SVGEGT. The CDR3 loop spans 14 amino acids. The study made its TCR cDNA through 5'RACE template switching. That step introduced a universal primer site along with UMIs. TCRdb reprocessed the 5' RACE reads with MiXCR, giving one entry per CDR3 protein. Of 250,000 to 300,000 distinct CDR3 sequences in the sample, around 5.3% are singletons; the top ten hold around 3.5%. The record originates from a study of T cells after yellow fever vaccination. Findings and caveats of the study: Researchers noted that a small share of clonotypes showed up in both CD4 and CD8 compartments. The secondary T-cell response peaked on day 5, not day 15, but was weaker.

This sequence originates from a man aged 18 to 30 who received the YFV17D yellow fever vaccine. The chain recombines TRBV6-2 or TRBV6-3 with TRBJ2-5; D uncertain. Here the sequenced sample was CD4+ T cells sorted from PBMCs, taken on the day of the yellow fever booster vaccination. CDR3 sequence reads: CASRPLGPSETQYF. Here the CDR3 DNA reads TGTGCCAGCAGACCTTTAGGGCCTTCAGAGACCCAGTACTTC.